This T cell receptor beta chain was retrieved from a study of CD4+ T cells in melanoma. Method: immunoSEQ multiplex PCR; TCRdb's copy keeps in-frame clones and lacks some. The repertoire includes approximately 9,700 clones, 60% to 70% of them detected once, and roughly a quarter sits in the top ten. Germline values: CDR1 SGHAT, CDR2 FQDESV (reference sequence). CDR3 length: 13 residues. V lost 1 base, J lost 7 bases, and 10 bases lay in between. The source of this sequence is a human donor with melanoma. Sequenced material: cells from a culture (not recorded whether cultured in vitro). The chain uses TRBV11-1 and TRBJ2-5; D may match TRBD1 or TRBD2 (5 bases each). DNA of the CDR3: TGTGCCAGCAGCTTAGGGGGGAGTGCGACCCAGTACTTC. As protein: CASSLGGSATQYF.